Listed here are 11 T cell receptor beta chains from one sample, sequenced in a study of T cells after yellow fever vaccination. TCRdb itself ran the 5' RACE reads through MiXCR, one entry per CDR3 protein. Of roughly 260,000 distinct CDR3 sequences detected, under 15% appear once; the ten largest clones hold 0.4% to 0.55%. The starting material was CD4+ T cells sorted from PBMCs, obtained 45 days after the yellow fever booster vaccination. These receptors were taken from a man aged 25 to 45 who received the YFV17D yellow fever vaccine.

The chain links TRBV6-5 to TRBJ2-1; D remains unclear. The V end was cut by 0 bases, the J end by 3 bases, with 6 bases between. Germline CDR1 and CDR2: MNHEY and SVGAGI. This CDR3 has 14 amino acids. The DNA for the CDR3 is TGTGCCAGCAGTTACTCGGCAGTCTACAATGAGCAGTTCTTC. It specifies CASSYSAVYNEQFF.

This clonotype was seen a few times. The V call is TRBV20-1, the J call TRBJ2-7; D gene ambiguous. The CDR3 is 14 residues long. V shed 2 bases and J shed 0 bases, with 11 bases lying between them. Per germline, CDR1 DFQATT and CDR2 SNEGSKA (reference sequence). The CDR3 nucleotides are TGCAGTGCTAGACGCCGCGGCGGCTCCTACGAGCAGTACTTC. Translated: CSARRRGGSYEQYF.

This sequence joins TRBV29-1 and TRBJ2-1; TRBD2 agrees at 10 bases. This CDR3 region has 11 residues. J was trimmed by 10 bases and V by 8 bases; bases with no gene match: 5. Per germline, CDR1 SQVTM and CDR2 ANQGSEA. The CDR3 bases are TGCAGCTCAAGACTAGCGGGCGAGCAGTTCTTC. This encodes CSSRLAGEQFF.

This clonotype was picked up a small number of times. The gene calls are TRBV12-3 or TRBV12-4 and TRBJ1-5, with TRBD1 matching 7 bases. CDR3 size: 16 residues. V dropped 5 bases and J dropped 2; count of bases not matched to a gene: 9. This chain's CDR3 is CASSPQGLGGNQPQHF. CDR3 DNA sequence: TGTGCCAGCAGTCCACAGGGGCTAGGGGGCAATCAGCCCCAGCATTTT.

There are a few counts of this clonotype. The chain recombines TRBV7-2 with TRBJ1-3; no reliable D call. The V end lost 10 bases, the J end lost 2 bases, and 9 bases lay between the germline ends. CDR1 and CDR2 (germline): SGHTA, FQGNSA. The CDR3 is 12 amino acids. This CDR3 reads CAIRPPGNTIYF. The CDR3 nucleotides read TGTGCCATCCGGCCGCCTGGAAACACCATATATTTT.

This rearrangement joins TRBV7-3 to TRBJ1-1; D is unresolved. This CDR3 is 13 amino acids long. Looked up from germline, CDR1 is SGHTA and CDR2 is FQGTGA. The ends were cut back, 5 bases at V and 3 bases at J, with 10 bases in the middle. In DNA, the CDR3 is TGTGCCAGCAGCCCCACGCGGGACACTGAAGCTTTCTTT. This gives the protein CASSPTRDTEAFF. The whole variable domain, filled in from reference TRBV7-3 and TRBJ1-1, reads GAGVSQTPSNKVTEKGKYVELRCDPISGHTALYWYRQSLGQGPEFLIYFQGTGAADDSGLPNDRFFAVRPEGSVSTLKIQRTERGDSAVYLCASSPTRDTEAFFGQGTRLTVV.

The V and J genes are TRBV4-2 and TRBJ2-7, with D unclear. The CDR3 is made up of 16 amino acids. V lost 2 bases and J 2 bases, leaving 16 bases between the germline ends. Germline lookup yields CDR1 LGHNA and CDR2 YNFKEQ. CDR3 residues: CASSQMSHGQPYEQYF. Written as DNA, the CDR3 is TGTGCCAGCAGCCAAATGTCCCACGGGCAGCCCTACGAGCAGTACTTC.

V is TRBV7-9 and J is TRBJ2-3; D is possibly TRBD1 or TRBD2 (5 bases each). The ends were cut back, 6 bases at V and 5 bases at J, with 12 bases in the middle. The germline V gene has CDR1 SEHNR and CDR2 FQNEAQ (reference sequence). This CDR3 comprises 13 residues. As DNA, the CDR3 is TGTGCCAGCAGATGGGGGAGTGGAGATACGCAGTATTTT. Protein sequence: CASRWGSGDTQYF.

The sample holds a few counts of this clonotype. The chain is built from TRBV29-1 and TRBJ2-5, with a weak D call TRBD1 (6 bases). The V gene lost 5 bases and the J gene lost 2 bases, with 12 bases spanning the gap. This CDR3 comprises 13 residues. Germline CDR1 is SQVTM and CDR2 is ANQGSEA. The CDR3 region has the DNA TGCAGCGTTTATGGGACACCACAAGAGACCCAGTACTTC. Its protein product is CSVYGTPQETQYF.

V and J are TRBV7-2 and TRBJ2-2; 7 bases align to TRBD1. With 5 bases clipped from V and 2 bases from J, the junction kept 2 bases outside the gene matches. This CDR3 has 14 amino acids. CDR1 and CDR2 (germline): SGHTA, FQGNSA. The CDR3 DNA sequence: TGTGCCAGCAGCAGGGGGCCTAACACCGGGGAGCTGTTTTTT. Translation gives CASSRGPNTGELFF.

V usage is TRBV7-8 and J usage is TRBJ2-3; no reliable D call. The CDR3 runs to 14 residues. Germline CDR1 and CDR2: SGHVS and FQNEAQ. Trimming shortened V by 5 bases and J by 6 bases, and 15 bases separated the two germline ends. CDR3: CASSGSSWWDTQYF. The CDR3 nucleotides are TGTGCCAGCAGCGGCTCCTCCTGGTGGGATACGCAGTATTTT.